This T cell receptor beta chain was identified during a study of cytomegalovirus exposure and HLA in healthy donors. Study background: A prior study identified 110 million or so unique TCR beta sequences from about 180 million T cells.

Though nominally healthy at sampling, donors likely had unrecorded immune exposures. V was trimmed by 3 bases and J by 4 bases, leaving 13 bases between them. The CDR3 is made up of 15 amino acids. The germline V gene encodes CDR1 SGHTA and CDR2 FQGTGA. This clone appeared a few times. Its antigen is not known. The PCR used 60 Vbeta and 13 Jbeta primers. TCRdb keeps only in-frame clones here, not all; method: immunoSEQ multiplex PCR. The data show roughly 150,000 clones, roughly three quarters seen once. Study-wide points: Later analysis suggested most CMV-associated TCR beta chains were HLA-restricted.

The sequenced sample consisted of PBMCs. The receptor was derived from a woman in her thirties in good health and CMV-seronegative. This chain links TRBV7-3 with TRBJ1-3; maybe TRBD1 (5 bases). CDR3 coding DNA: TGTGCCAGCAGCTTGGAGGGGTTAGGAGGAAACACCATATATTTT. This codes for CASSLEGLGGNTIYF.